These 21 T cell receptor beta chains share one sample of origin, sequenced in a study of cytomegalovirus exposure and HLA in healthy donors. Researchers ran the PCR with 60 Vbeta and 13 Jbeta primers. Assay used: immunoSEQ multiplex PCR; TCRdb lists only in-frame clones, some missing. This sample has fewer than 200,000 clones; just under 80% occur once, and the top ten carry about 1.3%. Sequencing input: PBMCs. All receptors derive from a young man in good health and CMV-seronegative.

A few counts support this clone. The chain has TRBV5-1 and TRBJ1-1, with D tentatively TRBD1 (6 bases). Trimming removed 3 bases from V and 1 base from J, with 10 bases in between. CDR1 SGHRS and CDR2 YFSETQ come from the germline V gene. This CDR3 region has 14 residues. CDR3 nucleotide sequence: TGCGCCAGCAGCTGGGGGACATCGAACACTGAAGCTTTCTTT. This encodes CASSWGTSNTEAFF.

The chain employs TRBV7-9 and TRBJ1-4; D is perhaps TRBD1 (5 bases). V was trimmed by 3 bases and J by 3 bases, leaving 8 bases between them. Germline CDR1 and CDR2: SEHNR and FQNEAQ (reference sequence). This CDR3 spans 14 amino acids. This chain's CDR3 is CASSLGGANEKLFF. The CDR3 DNA reads TGTGCCAGCAGCTTGGGGGGAGCTAATGAAAAACTGTTTTTT.

The table lists this clone with a count of one. The J gene is TRBJ1-1, the V gene TRBV6-6, with TRBD1 as a possible D gene (6 bases). Germline loops: CDR1 MNHNY, CDR2 SVGAGI (reference sequence). The CDR3 is made up of 12 amino acids. V was cut by 2 bases and J by 10 bases, with 11 bases left in between. The CDR3 is CASSYPTGRAFF. The CDR3 bases are TGTGCCAGCAGTTACCCTACAGGGCGAGCTTTCTTT.

V is TRBV7-2 and J is TRBJ2-1; D not certain. V was clipped by 5 bases and J by 6 bases, with 8 bases between them. The CDR3 is made up of 12 amino acids. CDR1 SGHTA and CDR2 FQGNSA come from the germline V gene. This chain's CDR3 is CASSQYTNEQFF. CDR3 nucleotide sequence: TGTGCCAGCAGCCAATACACCAATGAGCAGTTCTTC.

The chain links TRBV30 to TRBJ2-4; a weak D match, TRBD2 (6 bases). This CDR3 has 18 residues. V was shortened by 3 bases and J by 3 bases, with 24 bases between the two germline ends. Germline V gives CDR1 GTSNPN, CDR2 SVGIG (reference sequence). The CDR3 nucleotides read TGTGCCTGGAGGATCCTAGCGAGGGCAAAGGTGAGCAAAAACATTCAGTACTTC. Amino acid sequence: CAWRILARAKVSKNIQYF.

V usage is TRBV30 and J usage is TRBJ1-1; 12 bases are a match to TRBD1. CDR1 and CDR2 from the germline V gene are GTSNPN and SVGIG (reference sequence). The CDR3 length is 13 residues. After removal of 0 bases from V and 9 bases from J, the junction contained 2 bases not matched to a gene. The CDR3 region has the DNA TGTGCCTGGAGTGTAGGGACAGGGGGCAAAGCTTTCTTT. Encoded protein: CAWSVGTGGKAFF.

The V call is TRBV9, the J call TRBJ1-1, with TRBD1 identical over 10 bases. Germline values: CDR1 SGDLS, CDR2 YYNGEE. After removal of 4 bases from V and 6 bases from J, the junction contained 21 bases not matched to a gene. The CDR3 sequence is 19 residues long. DNA for the CDR3: TGTGCCAGCAGCCCCGGGAGGGTGAGGGGACAGGGGCATAGGGCTGAAGCTTTCTTT. It is translated as CASSPGRVRGQGHRAEAFF.

V gene TRBV6-1 combines with J gene TRBJ2-5, with 9 bases lining up with TRBD1. With the DNA end fitting TRBJ2-7 better, the J assignment may be wrong. This CDR3 spans 15 amino acids. Germline CDR1 is MNHNS and CDR2 is SASEGT. DNA for the CDR3: TGTGCCAGCAGTGCACAGGGGGCGCCGCTATACGAGCAGTACTTC. Translation: CASSAQGAPLYEQYF.

This chain joins TRBV28 and TRBJ2-1, with no clear D. In germline, CDR1 is MDHEN, CDR2 SYDVKM. V lost 4 bases, J lost 10 bases, and 14 bases lay in between. The CDR3 totals 13 residues. In DNA, the CDR3 is TGTGCCAGCAGTTCCCCAAACCGGAGCGAGCAGTTCTTC. Translating it yields CASSSPNRSEQFF.

This chain joins TRBV19 and TRBJ2-7; a weak D match, TRBD2 (5 bases). Germline CDR1 LNHDA, CDR2 SQIVND (reference sequence). The CDR3 runs 14 residues. The V end was cut by 5 bases, the J end by 2 bases, with 13 bases between. Here the CDR3 DNA reads TGTGCCAGTAGTCGGGGAATCTTGGCCTACGAGCAGTACTTC. This gives the protein CASSRGILAYEQYF.

To note about this clone: Other DNA sequences in this specimen translate into the identical CDR3. The V gene is TRBV7-3, the J gene TRBJ2-1, with TRBD2 matching 12 bases. The V segment lost 5 bases and the J segment 1 base; nucleotides outside the gene matches: 6. The CDR3 runs to 17 residues. CDR1 and CDR2 (germline): SGHTA, FQGTGA. The CDR3 is CASSPTTSGRSYNEQFF. DNA for the CDR3: TGTGCCAGCAGCCCGACAACTAGCGGGAGGTCCTACAATGAGCAGTTCTTC.

As to this clone: Within the sample, other DNA sequences also encode this same CDR3. The V call is TRBV7-3, the J call TRBJ2-1; 12 nucleotides line up with TRBD2. Per germline, CDR1 SGHTA and CDR2 FQGTGA. The CDR3 extends over 15 amino acids. The V gene end was trimmed by 5 bases and the J gene end by 3 bases; junction bases not matched to a gene: 2. CDR3 DNA sequence: TGTGCCAGCAGCCCGACTAGCGGGAGCTACAATGAGCAGTTCTTC. Its translation: CASSPTSGSYNEQFF. Complete variable domain (other parts from reference TRBV7-3 and TRBJ2-1): GAGVSQTPSNKVTEKGKYVELRCDPISGHTALYWYRQSLGQGPEFLIYFQGTGAADDSGLPNDRFFAVRPEGSVSTLKIQRTERGDSAVYLCASSPTSGSYNEQFFGPGTRLTVL.

The V call is TRBV19, the J call TRBJ1-5, with 9 bases that match TRBD1. The CDR3 is 14 residues long. Germline assignment: CDR1 LNHDA and CDR2 SQIVND (reference sequence). With V trimmed by 3 bases and J by 4 bases, 1 base remained unmatched. CDR3 amino acids: CASSMTGGNQPQHF. In nucleotides, the CDR3 is TGTGCCAGTAGTATGACAGGGGGAAATCAGCCCCAGCATTTT. The entire variable domain, with the rest obtained from reference TRBV19 and TRBJ1-5, is as follows: DGGITQSPKYLFRKEGQNVTLSCEQNLNHDAMYWYRQDPGQGLRLIYYSQIVNDFQKGDIAEGYSVSREKKESFPLTVTSAQKNPTAFYLCASSMTGGNQPQHFGDGTRLSIL.

The rearrangement uses TRBV7-3 and TRBJ1-6; no clear D gene. The V and J ends lost 6 bases and 3 bases respectively, with 6 bases between them. This CDR3 is 13 amino acids long. Germline V lookup: CDR1 SGHTA, CDR2 FQGTGA. CDR3 nucleotide sequence: TGTGCCAGCAGAACAAACTATAATTCACCCCTCCACTTT. This codes for CASRTNYNSPLHF.

The gene calls are TRBV27 and TRBJ2-7; D is possibly TRBD1 (6 bases). Germline CDR1 MNHEY, CDR2 SMNVEV (reference sequence). The length of the CDR3 is 17 residues. V lost 3 bases and J lost 1, with 19 bases in between. For the CDR3, the DNA is TGTGCCAGCAGTTTTCTCCCGACAGGTTTATGGTCCTACGAGCAGTACTTC. Encoded protein: CASSFLPTGLWSYEQYF.

This clone was found once. This chain uses TRBV7-9 with TRBJ1-5, with D perhaps TRBD1 (5 bases). Trimming removed 7 bases at V and 5 bases at J, with 15 bases between. Germline V gives CDR1 SEHNR, CDR2 FQNEAQ (reference sequence). The CDR3 contains 14 residues. The CDR3 DNA follows: TGTGCCAGCACGACCGGGGGGGTCCATCAGCCCCAGCATTTT. Translation gives CASTTGGVHQPQHF.

The chain joins TRBV5-1 to TRBJ2-5; 12 bases match TRBD2. The V segment lost 5 bases and the J segment 3 bases; nucleotides outside the gene matches: 2. Germline CDR1 is SGHRS and CDR2 is YFSETQ. The CDR3 length is 14 residues. DNA for the CDR3: TGCGCCAGCAGACTAGCGGGGGGTGAAGAGACCCAGTACTTC. It specifies CASRLAGGEETQYF.

The chain recombines TRBV11-1 with TRBJ1-2; D might be TRBD1 (6 bases). Germline V CDR1 and CDR2: SGHAT, FQDESV (reference sequence). Trimming cost V 3 bases and J 5 bases, with 19 bases left between them. The CDR3 has 16 amino acids. CDR3 sequence reads: CASSFSPTGSGYGYTF. CDR3 coding DNA: TGTGCCAGCAGCTTTTCACCAACAGGGAGCGGATATGGCTACACCTTC.

The chain uses TRBV25-1 and TRBJ1-2; 11 positions agree with TRBD1. This CDR3 has 13 amino acids. The V segment lost 10 bases and the J segment 8 bases; nucleotides outside the gene matches: 9. The germline gives CDR1 MGHDK, CDR2 SYGVNS. The CDR3 region has the DNA TGTGCCACCAACGGACAGGGGGCGAAAGGCTACACCTTC. It codes for CATNGQGAKGYTF.

The chain recombines TRBV11-3 with TRBJ2-5; 10 bases agree with TRBD2. The tail of the sequence fits TRBJ2-7 better, so the J call may be wrong. Looked up from germline, CDR1 is SGHNT and CDR2 is YENEEA. The CDR3 consists of 15 residues. Here the CDR3 DNA reads TGTGCCAGCAGCTGGCCGGGACTAGCGTTCTACGAGCAGTACTTC. Amino acid sequence: CASSWPGLAFYEQYF.

J is TRBJ1-2 and V is TRBV13, with 9 bases matching TRBD1. The V gene end was trimmed by 5 bases and the J gene end by 8 bases; junction bases not matched to a gene: 9. CDR1 is PRHDT and CDR2 is FYEKMQ in the germline V gene (reference sequence). This CDR3 comprises 14 residues. The CDR3 DNA sequence: TGTGCCAGCAGCCTGCCACAGGGGGCTGGAGGCTACACCTTC. Its protein product is CASSLPQGAGGYTF.